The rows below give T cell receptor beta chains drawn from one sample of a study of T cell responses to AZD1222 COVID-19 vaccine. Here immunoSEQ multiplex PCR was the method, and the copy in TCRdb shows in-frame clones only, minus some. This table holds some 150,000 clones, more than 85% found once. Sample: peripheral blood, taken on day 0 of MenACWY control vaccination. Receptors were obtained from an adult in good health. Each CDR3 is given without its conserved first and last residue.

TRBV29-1	SGGTGGFQRKAF
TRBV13	ASSLVGGGTEAF
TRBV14	ASSQDGDSYEQY
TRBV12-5	ASGLPGGSYNEQF
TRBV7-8	ASSFQGESPLH
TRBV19	ASGDNSPLH
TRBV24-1	ATSDFLTRTGGTNTGELF
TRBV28	AIRGVYVAF
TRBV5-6	ASSLGGYEQY
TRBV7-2	ASSSRFQGYGYT
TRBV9	ASARAGTEKNIQY
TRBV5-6	ASSFQSGLAEGSPLH
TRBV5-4	ASSLESGWKEETQY
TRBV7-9	ASSSYNQPQH
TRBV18	ASSPGGSRYEQF
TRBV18	ASSPPSSNEQF
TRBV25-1	ASTRGLWNEQF
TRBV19	ASSRTGFSNQPQH
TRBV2	ATHGQNTEAF
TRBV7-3	ASSLTGREADTQY
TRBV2	ASSEDRYGYT
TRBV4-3	ASSQDSYSNYGYT
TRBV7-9	ASSNSGSGNTIY
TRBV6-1	ASSDYYGYT
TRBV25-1	ASSELSGYGYT
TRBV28	ASSSNRGWRNTIY
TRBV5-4	ASSSQQGFTEAF
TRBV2	ASSEDRVETSPLH
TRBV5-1	ASREDSYEQY
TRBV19	AREKGGTYEQY
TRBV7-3	ASSLRPTDREAF